Shown below are 9 T cell receptor beta chains from a single sample sequenced in a study of neurological immune-mediated disorders. Using its own MiXCR run on the 5' RACE reads, TCRdb lists one record per CDR3 protein. Among tens of thousands of distinct CDR3 sequences listed, roughly 13% were seen once. The source material was PBMCs. The receptors were sampled from a woman in her sixties with HTLV-1-associated myelopathy (HAM/TSP).

At least ten counts were recorded for this clonotype. The chain joins TRBV7-9 to TRBJ1-3; possible D gene TRBD1, 6 bases. Germline V CDR1 and CDR2: SEHNR, FQNEAQ (reference sequence). Trimming stripped 2 bases from V and 2 bases from J, with 16 bases between. The CDR3 sequence is 17 residues long. The CDR3 coding sequence is TGTGCCAGCAGCTTACTCTTGGGGGCAGGGACTGGAAACACCATATATTTT. As protein: CASSLLLGAGTGNTIYF. Supplemented by reference TRBV7-9 and TRBJ1-3, the full variable domain reads DTGVSQNPRHKITKRGQNVTFRCDPISEHNRLYWYRQTLGQGPEFLTYFQNEAQLEKSRLLSDRFSAERPKGSFSTLEIQRTEQGDSAMYLCASSLLLGAGTGNTIYFGEGSWLTVV.

This clonotype was detected many times. This chain connects TRBV20-1 to TRBJ1-1; 7 bases line up with TRBD1. From germline, CDR1 is DFQATT and CDR2 SNEGSKA (reference sequence). V lost 3 bases and J lost 3; bases outside the gene matches: 10. The length of the CDR3 is 15 residues. CDR3 amino acids: CSASGTEGGDTEAFF. In nucleotides, the CDR3 is TGCAGTGCTAGTGGGACAGAGGGGGGGGACACTGAAGCTTTCTTT.

This clonotype has a count of ten or more. This sequence joins TRBV9 and TRBJ2-2; D perhaps matches TRBD2 (6 bases). Per the germline V gene, CDR1 is SGDLS and CDR2 is YYNGEE. The CDR3 covers 18 residues. The V end was cut by 3 bases, the J end by 0 bases, with 18 bases between. CDR3 residues: CASSATPRRGSNTGELFF. CDR3 DNA: TGTGCCAGCAGCGCAACGCCCCGGCGGGGTTCGAACACCGGGGAGCTGTTTTTT.

The table lists this clonotype with many counts. The chain uses TRBV7-6 and TRBJ2-1, with 7 bases aligning to TRBD1. The V gene end was trimmed by 0 bases and the J gene end by 6 bases; junction bases not matched to a gene: 2. Germline CDR1 and CDR2: SGHVS and FNYEAQ. The CDR3 extends over 14 amino acids. The CDR3 region is CASSLAPGGNEQFF. The CDR3 DNA follows: TGTGCCAGCAGCTTAGCTCCAGGGGGCAATGAGCAGTTCTTC.

Ten or more counts support this clonotype. This rearrangement joins TRBV10-3 to TRBJ2-1; D is ambiguous. The CDR3 has 12 residues. Germline-derived CDR1 and CDR2 are ENHRY and SYGVKD. V gave up 4 bases and J gave up 9 bases, with 10 bases separating them. This CDR3 is CAISAASSEQFF. CDR3 DNA sequence: TGTGCCATCAGTGCAGCTAGTAGTGAGCAGTTCTTC.

This clonotype has ten or more counts. The chain carries TRBV5-1 and TRBJ2-1; 10 bases align to TRBD2. The CDR3 is made up of 15 amino acids. V lost 0 bases and J lost 6; bases outside the gene matches: 3. The germline V gene has CDR1 SGHRS and CDR2 YFSETQ. CDR3 DNA: TGCGCCAGCAGCTTGGAAGCGGGAGGGTTCAATGAGCAGTTCTTC. It yields the protein CASSLEAGGFNEQFF.

There are many counts of this clonotype. The chain is built from TRBV27 and TRBJ2-7; D may be TRBD2 (6 bases). Trimming removed 2 bases from V and 7 bases from J, with 15 bases in between. Germline loops: CDR1 MNHEY, CDR2 SMNVEV (reference sequence). The CDR3 runs 14 residues. CDR3 coding DNA: TGTGCCAGCAGTTTAGGGACTCCACCTGGGGAGCAGTACTTC. Translating gives CASSLGTPPGEQYF.

Ten or more counts support this clonotype. The chain carries TRBV20-1 and TRBJ1-1, with no clear D. Between the trimmed V and J ends, which lost 6 bases and 1 base, there was a span of 12 bases. The CDR3 is made up of 13 amino acids. Germline V gene data show CDR1 as DFQATT and CDR2 as SNEGSKA (reference sequence). Written as DNA, the CDR3 is TGCAGTGCCGAACAGAGACAGAACACTGAAGCTTTCTTT. Encoded protein: CSAEQRQNTEAFF.

This clonotype came up many times. The chain carries TRBV28 and TRBJ2-7; D is possibly TRBD1 (5 bases). Deletions cut 5 bases from V and 3 bases from J, with 11 bases between. The CDR3 is 13 residues long. In germline, CDR1 is MDHEN, CDR2 SYDVKM. The CDR3 region has the DNA TGTGCCAGCAGTGGGGCCGCGAGCTACGAGCAGTACTTC. The encoded protein is CASSGAASYEQYF. Looking up the rest from reference TRBV28 and TRBJ2-7 gives the full variable domain: DVKVTQSSRYLVKRTGEKVFLECVQDMDHENMFWYRQDPGLGLRLIYFSYDVKMKEKGDIPEGYSVSREKKERFSLILESASTNQTSMYLCASSGAASYEQYFGPGTRLTVT.